The 11 T cell receptor beta chains presented below share a single source sample, sequenced in a study of cytomegalovirus exposure and HLA in healthy donors (dated by TCRdb to about 2017). Library prep was done by the immunoSEQ multiplex PCR assay. For the multiplex PCR, a mixture combining 60 forward primers for TCR Vbeta segments and 13 reverse primers for TCR Jbeta segments was used. Not all clones reach the TCRdb copy of this immuneACCESS table, which keeps in-frame sequences only. Checked studies attribute under half of the gap to unresolved V genes and leave the rest unexplained. Within this sample are about 270,000 clones, with under 80% of them counted one time only. The top ten constitute approximately 2.5% of the sample. Sequenced input: PBMCs. Receptors were obtained from a female donor in good health and CMV-seronegative.

This chain joins TRBV27 and TRBJ2-1; D may be TRBD1 (5 bases). Germline V gives CDR1 MNHEY, CDR2 SMNVEV (reference sequence). Trimming removed 5 bases at V and 6 bases at J, with 11 bases between. This CDR3 contains 13 residues. The CDR3 here is CASSQSRGNEQFF. The CDR3 region has the DNA TGTGCCAGCAGTCAGAGTAGGGGCAATGAGCAGTTCTTC.

This chain connects TRBV7-9 to TRBJ2-1; 11 bases agree with TRBD2. Germline V CDR1 and CDR2: SEHNR, FQNEAQ (reference sequence). Unmatched junction bases numbered 11, after V lost 5 bases and J lost 5 bases. This CDR3 region has 17 residues. The CDR3: CASSKQTSGIVDNEQFF. The CDR3 bases are TGTGCCAGCAGCAAACAGACTAGCGGGATTGTGGACAATGAGCAGTTCTTC.

This chain connects TRBV5-1 to TRBJ1-5; 9 nucleotides align to TRBD1. Germline V lookup: CDR1 SGHRS, CDR2 YFSETQ. The V segment lost 5 bases and the J segment 5 bases; nucleotides outside the gene matches: 8. CDR3 length: 15 amino acids. The CDR3 sequence: CASRSGTGLDQPQHF. CDR3 nucleotides: TGCGCCAGCAGGTCCGGGACAGGGCTCGATCAGCCCCAGCATTTT.

The chain has TRBV2 and TRBJ2-1, with 7 nucleotides matching TRBD2. The CDR3 runs to 15 residues. V was pared by 8 bases and J by 0 bases, with 7 bases of the junction left unmatched. CDR1 SNHLY and CDR2 FYNNEI come from the germline V gene. The CDR3 DNA reads as TGTGCCAGCTCCTTGGGAGGGAGCTCCTACAATGAGCAGTTCTTC. Amino acids: CASSLGGSSYNEQFF.

This chain links TRBV7-2 with TRBJ2-5, with D perhaps matching TRBD1 (5 bases). Germline CDR1 reads SGHTA; CDR2 reads FQGNSA. V lost 4 bases and J lost 5, with 8 bases in between. The CDR3 spans 12 residues. CDR3 DNA sequence: TGTGCCAGCAGCTCCAGGGCGGAGACCCAGTACTTC. This translates into CASSSRAETQYF. Supplemented by reference TRBV7-2 and TRBJ2-5, the full variable domain reads GAGVSQSPSNKVTEKGKDVELRCDPISGHTALYWYRQSLGQGLEFLIYFQGNSAPDKSGLPSDRFSAERTGGSVSTLTIQRTQQEDSAVYLCASSSRAETQYFGPGTRLLVL.

The rearrangement uses TRBV7-6 and TRBJ2-6; D is unresolved. The CDR3 extends over 13 amino acids. CDR1 SGHVS and CDR2 FNYEAQ come from the germline V gene. Trimming removed 7 bases at V and 2 bases at J, with 6 bases between. The chain's CDR3 is CASTSPGANVLTF. The CDR3, as DNA: TGTGCCAGCACCTCCCCTGGGGCCAACGTCCTGACTTTC.

The chain recombines TRBV11-3 with TRBJ2-7, with a weak D call TRBD1 (6 bases). V lost 1 base and J 3 bases, leaving 22 bases between the germline ends. This CDR3 contains 18 residues. In germline, CDR1 is SGHNT, CDR2 YENEEA. CDR3 protein: CASSLGSTGHFNFYEQYF. CDR3 sequence (DNA): TGTGCCAGCAGCTTAGGGTCGACAGGCCACTTCAATTTCTACGAGCAGTACTTC. Looking up the rest from reference TRBV11-3 and TRBJ2-7 gives the full variable domain: EAGVVQSPRYKIIEKKQPVAFWCNPISGHNTLYWYLQNLGQGPELLIRYENEEAVDDSQLPKDRFSAERLKGVDSTLKIQPAELGDSAVYLCASSLGSTGHFNFYEQYFGPGTRLTVT.

In this sample, this clone turned up a few times. V usage is TRBV5-4 and J usage is TRBJ2-3, with D possibly TRBD2 on 5 matching bases. CDR1 SGHNT and CDR2 YYREEE come from the germline V gene (reference sequence). V lost 0 bases, J lost 0 bases, and 5 bases lay in between. The CDR3 contains 14 residues. The CDR3 DNA sequence: TGTGCCAGCAGCTTGGGCGGGAGCACAGATACGCAGTATTTT. As protein: CASSLGGSTDTQYF. Looking up the rest from reference TRBV5-4 and TRBJ2-3 gives the full variable domain: ETGVTQSPTHLIKTRGQQVTLRCSSQSGHNTVSWYQQALGQGPQFIFQYYREEENGRGNFPPRFSGLQFPNYSSELNVNALELDDSALYLCASSLGGSTDTQYFGPGTRLTVL.

This sequence joins TRBV9 and TRBJ1-1; D is perhaps TRBD1 (5 bases). Trimming stripped 1 base from V and 1 base from J, with 11 bases between. The V gene's germline CDR1 is SGDLS and CDR2 YYNGEE. The CDR3 is made up of 15 amino acids. The CDR3 is CASSVMGRANTEAFF. In DNA form, the CDR3 reads TGTGCCAGCAGCGTAATGGGCAGGGCGAACACTGAAGCTTTCTTT.

The rearrangement joins TRBV18 to TRBJ1-3; TRBD1 aligns across 7 bases. Germline loops: CDR1 KGHSH, CDR2 LQKENI. The ends lost 5 bases at V and 3 bases at J; junction bases unmatched: 7. This CDR3 comprises 15 residues. The CDR3: CASSSSGGGGNTIYF. In nucleotides, the CDR3 is TGTGCCAGCTCATCTTCAGGGGGTGGTGGAAACACCATATATTTT.

The table lists this clone with a few counts. J is TRBJ2-2 and V is TRBV5-1, with D possibly matching TRBD2 (6 bases). Germline V gene data show CDR1 as SGHRS and CDR2 as YFSETQ. The V and J ends lost 2 bases and 7 bases respectively, with 9 bases between them. There are 13 residues in the CDR3. CDR3 sequence: CASSFWGDGELFF. The CDR3, as DNA: TGCGCCAGCAGCTTCTGGGGGGACGGGGAGCTGTTTTTT.